The 10 T cell receptor beta chains in this list originate from one sample, sequenced in a study of blood T cell repertoires in COVID-19. Sequenced by immunoSEQ multiplex PCR; TCRdb stores in-frame clones only, minus some. Among roughly 61,000 clones listed, around 90% were seen once. The sequencing sample was made of peripheral blood. The source of these receptors is a man between 60 and 75 years old with acute or convalescent COVID-19.

The V call is TRBV24-1, the J call TRBJ1-5; D is ambiguous. Germline-derived CDR1 and CDR2 are KGHDR and SFDVKD. Trimming cost V 3 bases and J 0 bases, with 11 bases left between them. The CDR3 is made up of 16 amino acids. CDR3 nucleotide sequence: TGTGCCACCAGTGATGGCGGACTGAATAGCAATCAGCCCCAGCATTTT. This codes for CATSDGGLNSNQPQHF.

This clone was seen a single time. The chain links TRBV28 to TRBJ2-1; 11 nucleotides line up with TRBD2. Germline CDR1 is MDHEN and CDR2 is SYDVKM. CDR3 length: 15 amino acids. V lost 7 bases, J lost 2 bases, and 4 bases stayed unmatched. CDR3 sequence reads: CASTVTSGTYNEQFF. For the CDR3, the DNA is TGTGCCAGCACCGTGACTAGCGGGACCTACAATGAGCAGTTCTTC.

This chain joins TRBV11-3 and TRBJ2-1, with D possibly matching TRBD2 (5 bases). Germline CDR1 and CDR2: SGHNT and YENEEA. This CDR3 is 11 amino acids long. Trimming took off 5 bases at V and 8 bases at J, with 7 bases between the two ends. The CDR3 loop reads CASSRADEQFF. The CDR3 DNA reads as TGTGCCAGCAGCAGAGCGGATGAGCAGTTCTTC.

CDR3 nucleotide sequence: TGTGCCAGCAGTTTCATATCAGGGTTAGACTATGGCTACACCTTC. Translating it yields CASSFISGLDYGYTF. The J gene is TRBJ1-2, the V gene TRBV27; perhaps TRBD1 as D (5 bases). V was cut by 3 bases and J by 3 bases, with 14 bases left in between. The CDR3 runs to 15 residues. Germline CDR1 and CDR2: MNHEY and SMNVEV (reference sequence).

V usage is TRBV20-1 and J usage is TRBJ2-1, with TRBD2 as a possible D gene (5 bases). Germline CDR1 is DFQATT and CDR2 is SNEGSKA (reference sequence). With 1 base removed from V and 11 bases from J, the gap between germline ends came to 9 bases. The CDR3 has 11 amino acids. DNA for the CDR3: TGCAGTGCTAGAGCCCCGGGAAAGCAGTTCTTC. This gives the protein CSARAPGKQFF.

V and J are TRBV19 and TRBJ1-6; 7 bases are a match to TRBD1. Germline V lookup: CDR1 LNHDA, CDR2 SQIVND (reference sequence). V lost 5 bases, J lost 6 bases, and 13 bases stayed unmatched. This CDR3 spans 17 amino acids. Here the CDR3 reads CASSFGQAYGSNSPLHF. Written as DNA, the CDR3 is TGTGCCAGTAGTTTCGGACAGGCCTACGGTAGTAATTCACCCCTCCACTTT.

CDR3 in DNA: TGTGCCAGCAGCTTGGGAGGGACATATTGGAATTCACCCCTCCACTTT. This translates into CASSLGGTYWNSPLHF. This rearrangement joins TRBV5-4 to TRBJ1-6; weak D call: TRBD1 (6 bases). Per germline, CDR1 SGHNT and CDR2 YYREEE (reference sequence). The germline V and J ends were trimmed by 0 bases and 7 bases, with 14 bases remaining between them. This CDR3 has 16 amino acids.

The chain carries TRBV4-3 and TRBJ1-4; the D is unclear. Trimming stripped 0 bases from V and 7 bases from J, with 12 bases between. There are 15 residues in the CDR3. Looked up from germline, CDR1 is LGHNA and CDR2 is YSLEER. CDR3 coding DNA: TGCGCCAGCAGCCAAGAGACTCGGTCTGTTGAAAAACTGTTTTTT. Its translation is CASSQETRSVEKLFF.

This clone was recorded only once. This sequence joins TRBV30 and TRBJ1-1; D is possibly TRBD1 (5 bases). The V end was cut by 0 bases, the J end by 5 bases, with 7 bases between. Germline V lookup: CDR1 GTSNPN, CDR2 SVGIG (reference sequence). The CDR3 contains 12 residues. CDR3 in DNA: TGTGCCTGGAGTGTGGGGGGGACTGAAGCTTTCTTT. Encoded protein: CAWSVGGTEAFF.

The chain recombines TRBV28 with TRBJ2-5; D unclear. Trimming pared 3 bases from V and 5 bases from J, leaving 10 bases between. Germline values: CDR1 MDHEN, CDR2 SYDVKM. The CDR3 totals 13 residues. For the CDR3, the DNA is TGTGCCAGCAGTTTGAGGTCCAAGGAGACCCAGTACTTC. Protein sequence: CASSLRSKETQYF.